The 2 T cell receptor beta chains below were found in one sample sequenced in a study of T cell repertoires in cytomegalovirus infection. TCRdb itself ran the reads through MiXCR, one entry per CDR3 protein. This sample has about 530,000 distinct CDR3 sequences; about 26% occur once, and the top ten carry roughly 13%. Sequencing was performed on PBMCs. Source of these receptors: a human donor in good health (CMV status not recorded). Some clones in this sample may be carry-over from other donors' samples.

This clonotype has a count of ten or more. This chain uses TRBV7-2 with TRBJ2-3; TRBD2 agrees at 7 bases. From germline, CDR1 is SGHTA and CDR2 FQGNSA. This CDR3 is 15 amino acids long. V shed 6 bases and J 4 bases; nucleotides not matched to a gene: 10. The CDR3: CASRRGGSKADTQYF. The CDR3, as DNA: TGTGCCAGCAGGAGGGGCGGGAGTAAGGCAGATACGCAGTATTTT.

This clonotype was found once. The genes are TRBV29-1 and TRBJ2-7; D gene uncertain. CDR1 SQVTM and CDR2 ANQGSEA come from the germline V gene. The CDR3 spans 11 residues. V lost 4 bases and J lost 4, with 8 bases in between. For the CDR3, the DNA is TGCAGCGTTGTAGTCGGTTACGAGCAGTACTTC. This sequence encodes CSVVVGYEQYF.